The rows below give T cell receptor beta chains drawn from one sample of a study of T-cell memory formation after mild COVID-19. TCRdb redid the calling of the 5' RACE reads with MiXCR, one entry per CDR3 protein. Among nearly 250,000 distinct CDR3 sequences listed, roughly 14% were seen once. The source material was PBMCs or a T cell subset sorted from them (not recorded which). The source of these receptors is an adult woman who had mild COVID-19 (a few samples of this study predate the infection). Cell type and time point are not known. Both conserved end residues are part of each CDR3. The D gene is left open where the match is weak. Only some rows state a clone size, as once, few, many or a class for expanded clones.

cdr3_nt: TGTGCCAGCACGGTTGAGGCGGGGGGTTACGAGCAGTACTTC
cdr3_aa: CASTVEAGGYEQYF
d_call: TRBD2
j_call: TRBJ2-7
v_call: TRBV6-1
clone_size: many

cdr3_nt: TGCGCCAGCAGCGCGGTGAGCTCCTACGAGCAGTACTTC
cdr3_aa: CASSAVSSYEQYF
d_call: .
j_call: TRBJ2-7
v_call: TRBV5-1
clone_size: few

cdr3_nt: TGTGCCAGCAGAATGGCGTCTATCTATGGCTACACCTTC
cdr3_aa: CASRMASIYGYTF
d_call: .
j_call: TRBJ1-2
v_call: TRBV7-2
clone_size: .

cdr3_nt: TGCGCCAGCAAGGGACATTCCTACGAGCAGTACTTC
cdr3_aa: CASKGHSYEQYF
d_call: .
j_call: TRBJ2-7
v_call: TRBV5-1
clone_size: .

cdr3_nt: TGTGCCAGCAGTTTAATATCACCTTCCTACGAGCAGTACTTC
cdr3_aa: CASSLISPSYEQYF
d_call: .
j_call: TRBJ2-7
v_call: TRBV27
clone_size: .

cdr3_nt: TGTGCCAGCAGCCCTGTCGGGGGGGAGGACTACGAGCAGTACTTC
cdr3_aa: CASSPVGGEDYEQYF
d_call: TRBD2
j_call: TRBJ2-7
v_call: TRBV5-8
clone_size: few

cdr3_nt: TGCGCCAGCAGCCTCAGGGGGGAAAGCTCCTACGAGCAGTACTTC
cdr3_aa: CASSLRGESSYEQYF
d_call: .
j_call: TRBJ2-7
v_call: TRBV4-1
clone_size: .

cdr3_nt: TGCGCCAGCAGGGGCAGCCACTACGACGAGCAGTACTTC
cdr3_aa: CASRGSHYDEQYF
d_call: .
j_call: TRBJ2-7
v_call: TRBV23-1
clone_size: .

cdr3_nt: TGTGCCAGCAGGGTAAATTCACCCCTCCACTTT
cdr3_aa: CASRVNSPLHF
d_call: .
j_call: TRBJ1-6
v_call: TRBV6-1
clone_size: .

cdr3_nt: TGTGCCACCAGTGATACCCCAGGGCGGGAGACCCAGTACTTC
cdr3_aa: CATSDTPGRETQYF
d_call: .
j_call: TRBJ2-5
v_call: TRBV24-1
clone_size: few

cdr3_nt: TGTGCCAGCAGCCACCGGGACAGGGGTTATAATTCACCCCTCCACTTT
cdr3_aa: CASSHRDRGYNSPLHF
d_call: TRBD1
j_call: TRBJ1-6
v_call: TRBV5-6
clone_size: .

cdr3_nt: TGTGCCAGCAGTTACTCGACAGTCTCTAACTATGGCTACACCTTC
cdr3_aa: CASSYSTVSNYGYTF
d_call: .
j_call: TRBJ1-2
v_call: TRBV6-5
clone_size: few

cdr3_nt: TGTGCCACCAGCCGACAGGGGTTAGAGACCCAGTACTTC
cdr3_aa: CATSRQGLETQYF
d_call: TRBD1
j_call: TRBJ2-5
v_call: TRBV24-1
clone_size: few

cdr3_nt: TGTGCCAGCAGTTTAGTCGGCACCTACGAGCAGTACTTC
cdr3_aa: CASSLVGTYEQYF
d_call: .
j_call: TRBJ2-7
v_call: TRBV12-3/TRBV12-4
clone_size: many

cdr3_nt: TGTGCCAGCAGCTTAGCCTTAAATACGCAGTATTTT
cdr3_aa: CASSLALNTQYF
d_call: .
j_call: TRBJ2-3
v_call: TRBV7-9
clone_size: .

cdr3_nt: TGTGCCATCAGTGGTATTGAGACAGGTACCTACAATGAGCAGTTCTTC
cdr3_aa: CAISGIETGTYNEQFF
d_call: .
j_call: TRBJ2-1
v_call: TRBV10-3
clone_size: .

cdr3_nt: TGTGCCACCAGTGATCCTTCAGCCGGGAGCACAGATACGCAGTATTTT
cdr3_aa: CATSDPSAGSTDTQYF
d_call: .
j_call: TRBJ2-3
v_call: TRBV24-1
clone_size: few

cdr3_nt: TGTGCCAGCAGCTTAAGCGGCATGTTGAATGAGCAGTTCTTC
cdr3_aa: CASSLSGMLNEQFF
d_call: .
j_call: TRBJ2-1
v_call: TRBV7-2
clone_size: few

cdr3_nt: TGTGCCAGCAGTTACTCGCGACTAGCGGGGGGCAATGAGCAGTTCTTC
cdr3_aa: CASSYSRLAGGNEQFF
d_call: TRBD2
j_call: TRBJ2-1
v_call: TRBV6-2/TRBV6-3
clone_size: .

cdr3_nt: TGTGCCAGCAGTCGGACTAGCGGGAGCCTCGGCACAGATACGCAGTATTTT
cdr3_aa: CASSRTSGSLGTDTQYF
d_call: TRBD2
j_call: TRBJ2-3
v_call: TRBV6-5
clone_size: many

cdr3_nt: TGCAGCGTTGAACCCCGGGACAGGCGGCATGGCTACACCTTC
cdr3_aa: CSVEPRDRRHGYTF
d_call: TRBD1
j_call: TRBJ1-2
v_call: TRBV29-1
clone_size: .

cdr3_nt: TGTGCCAGCAGTCCGCCTGGGGGTGAGCAGTTCTTC
cdr3_aa: CASSPPGGEQFF
d_call: .
j_call: TRBJ2-1
v_call: TRBV12-3/TRBV12-4
clone_size: few

cdr3_nt: TGTGCCAGCGGGCGGGACCCCACAGATACGCAGTATTTT
cdr3_aa: CASGRDPTDTQYF
d_call: .
j_call: TRBJ2-3
v_call: TRBV6-5
clone_size: .